These 24 T cell receptor beta chains were all obtained from the same sample, sequenced in a study of blood T cell repertoires in COVID-19. Clones were sequenced by immunoSEQ multiplex PCR, and TCRdb holds only the in-frame ones, with some missing. The sample lists approximately 190,000 clones, 80% to 85% occurring once. Sequenced: peripheral blood. The source of these receptors is a human donor in a cohort sampled during active COVID-19.

V is TRBV28 and J is TRBJ2-7, with a tentative D call TRBD1 (5 bases). V was cut by 4 bases and J by 7 bases, with 14 bases left in between. Germline CDR1 MDHEN, CDR2 SYDVKM. This CDR3 comprises 13 residues. The CDR3 region is CASSYRKLGEQYF. The CDR3 DNA is TGTGCCAGCAGTTACAGGAAGCTGGGGGAGCAGTACTTC.

J is TRBJ2-7 and V is TRBV6-1; TRBD2 might be the D (6 bases). This CDR3 has 14 residues. Looked up from germline, CDR1 is MNHNS and CDR2 is SASEGT. The V end lost 0 bases, the J end lost 3 bases, and 9 bases lay between the germline ends. CDR3 amino acids: CASSEAGLDYEQYV. In DNA form, the CDR3 reads TGTGCCAGCAGTGAAGCGGGACTCGACTACGAGCAGTACGTC.

This chain joins TRBV27 and TRBJ2-1, with 10 bases lining up with TRBD1. The CDR3 has 16 residues. V gave up 5 bases and J gave up 7 bases; unmatched junction bases: 11. Germline V CDR1 and CDR2: MNHEY, SMNVEV (reference sequence). The CDR3 region is CASSPFQGQGWNEQFF. In nucleotides, the CDR3 is TGTGCCAGCAGTCCGTTCCAGGGACAGGGGTGGAATGAGCAGTTCTTC.

The chain links TRBV27 to TRBJ2-6, with D tentatively TRBD2 (5 bases). The germline V gene encodes CDR1 MNHEY and CDR2 SMNVEV (reference sequence). The CDR3 loop spans 16 amino acids. Trimming took 5 bases from V and 0 from J, leaving 11 bases between them. For the CDR3, the DNA is TGTGCCAGCAGTGCCGAGGGAAACTCTGGGGCCAACGTCCTGACTTTC. This codes for CASSAEGNSGANVLTF.

The gene calls are TRBV4-2 and TRBJ2-1, with 7 bases fitting TRBD1. The germline CDR1 and CDR2 sequences are LGHNA and YNFKEQ. J gave up 4 bases and V 0 bases, and 3 bases lay outside the gene matches. The CDR3 covers 15 residues. The CDR3 sequence: CASSQEVQGYNEQFF. The CDR3 DNA follows: TGTGCCAGCAGCCAAGAAGTACAGGGGTACAATGAGCAGTTCTTC.

This sequence joins TRBV4-2 and TRBJ1-1; weak D call: TRBD1 (5 bases). CDR1 LGHNA and CDR2 YNFKEQ come from the germline V gene. The CDR3 totals 16 residues. V shed 6 bases and J shed 0 bases, with 17 bases lying between them. CDR3 DNA: TGTGCCAGCAGAAATCACCTTCGGGGGATGAACACTGAAGCTTTCTTT. It specifies CASRNHLRGMNTEAFF.

This clone was counted once. The junction and the germline gene differ at one end; a read error may be behind it. The chain recombines TRBV29-1 with TRBJ1-1; TRBD1 matches 9 bases. The CDR3 has 13 residues. From germline, CDR1 is SQVTM and CDR2 ANQGSEA. Here the CDR3 reads CSAELGQGTEAFF. The CDR3 DNA sequence: TGCAGCGCTGAATTGGGACAGGGAACTGAAGCTTTCTTT.

The gene calls are TRBV5-1 and TRBJ2-7, with 7 bases fitting TRBD2. V dropped 0 bases and J dropped 2; count of bases not matched to a gene: 5. CDR1 SGHRS and CDR2 YFSETQ come from the germline V gene. The CDR3 totals 15 residues. CDR3 region: CASSLGEGLTYEQYF. The CDR3 nucleotides read TGCGCCAGCAGCTTGGGGGAGGGGCTAACCTACGAGCAGTACTTC.

The rearrangement joins TRBV15 to TRBJ2-7; D is unclear. The V and J ends lost 3 bases and 5 bases respectively, with 11 bases between them. CDR1 is LNHNV and CDR2 is YYDKDF in the germline V gene (reference sequence). This CDR3 has 13 amino acids. The CDR3 loop is CATSRYRTNEQYV. As DNA, the CDR3 is TGTGCCACCAGCAGGTATCGCACAAACGAGCAGTACGTC.

This clone appeared once. J is TRBJ1-5 and V is TRBV20-1; D not certain. The CDR3 consists of 13 residues. CDR1 is DFQATT, CDR2 SNEGSKA, per germline (reference sequence). V lost 3 bases and J lost 0, with 6 bases in between. The CDR3 protein is CSASSGSNQPQHF. In nucleotides, the CDR3 is TGCAGTGCTAGTTCAGGTAGCAATCAGCCCCAGCATTTT.

This clone has a handful of counts. The sample contains more than one DNA sequence encoding this CDR3. The V gene is TRBV5-1, the J gene TRBJ1-6, with a possible D match to TRBD1 (5 bases). V was cut by 0 bases and J by 7 bases, with 11 bases left in between. CDR3 length: 15 amino acids. Looked up from germline, CDR1 is SGHRS and CDR2 is YFSETQ. This chain's CDR3 is CASSLGQGRNSPLHF. DNA of the CDR3: TGCGCCAGCAGCTTGGGGCAGGGTCGGAATTCACCCCTCCACTTT.

V gene TRBV6-1 combines with J gene TRBJ1-5, with 10 bases aligning to TRBD1. The CDR3 is 17 residues long. Losses at the gene ends were 4 bases for V and 2 bases for J; bases not matched to a gene: 8. Germline V lookup: CDR1 MNHNS, CDR2 SASEGT. The CDR3 sequence is CASSVGTGDGGNQPQHF. In DNA form, the CDR3 reads TGTGCCAGCAGTGTTGGGACAGGGGATGGGGGCAATCAGCCCCAGCATTTT.

This rearrangement joins TRBV7-8 to TRBJ2-1; D possibly corresponds to TRBD1 (5 bases). V shed 4 bases and J shed 9 bases, with 13 bases lying between them. Germline V gene sequence: CDR1 SGHVS, CDR2 FQNEAQ. This CDR3 has 13 amino acids. CDR3 protein: CASSSDSPFEQFF. The CDR3 DNA follows: TGTGCCAGCAGCTCTGACAGCCCTTTTGAGCAGTTCTTC.

The chain links TRBV5-1 to TRBJ1-6, with TRBD1 identical over 8 bases. In germline, CDR1 is SGHRS, CDR2 YFSETQ. Trimming cost V 4 bases and J 13 bases; bases outside gene matches: 7. The CDR3 is 13 residues long. The CDR3 spells CASSLGQGRPLHF. CDR3 bases: TGCGCCAGCAGCCTAGGACAGGGTCGCCCCCTCCACTTT.

This sequence joins TRBV3-1 (or the pseudogene TRBV3-2) and TRBJ2-3; TRBD2 aligns across 8 bases. J gave up 10 bases and V 4 bases, and 7 bases lay outside the gene matches. There are 13 residues in the CDR3. CDR1 and CDR2 from the germline V gene are LGHDT and YNNKEL (reference sequence). Here the CDR3 DNA reads TGTGCCAGCAGCCCGGGGGGGACAACCTCGCAGTATTTT. Amino acid sequence: CASSPGGTTSQYF.

V gene TRBV6-1 combines with J gene TRBJ1-6; unclear D gene. The V and J ends lost 2 bases and 0 bases respectively, with 8 bases between them. Germline V gene lookup returns CDR1 MNHNS and CDR2 SASEGT. The CDR3 loop spans 16 amino acids. CDR3 protein: CASSETWSSYNSPLHF. The CDR3 bases are TGTGCCAGCAGTGAAACCTGGAGCTCCTATAATTCACCCCTCCACTTT.

This clone came up a few times. The chain uses TRBV6-6 and TRBJ1-5, with 10 bases aligning to TRBD1. There are 17 residues in the CDR3. Germline CDR1 and CDR2: MNHNY and SVGAGI (reference sequence). Trimming took 5 bases from V and 0 from J; bases not matched to a gene: 7. Here the CDR3 reads CASSPGQGGISNQPQHF. The CDR3 DNA sequence: TGTGCCAGCAGTCCAGGACAGGGGGGCATTAGCAATCAGCCCCAGCATTTT.

The chain couples TRBV3-1 (or the pseudogene TRBV3-2) to TRBJ2-4; 7 bases align to TRBD1. The germline gives CDR1 LGHDT, CDR2 YNNKEL (reference sequence). The CDR3 covers 15 residues. V lost 2 bases and J lost 12; bases outside the gene matches: 13. The CDR3 nucleotides are TGTGCCAGCAGCCAAAGAACGGCCGGGACAGCCTATCAGTACTTC. It codes for CASSQRTAGTAYQYF.

V is TRBV5-6 and J is TRBJ2-1, with 12 bases matching TRBD2. V shed 0 bases, J shed 1 base, and the junction held 2 bases outside the gene matches. Germline CDR1 is SGHDT and CDR2 is YYEEEE. The CDR3 has 17 residues. The CDR3 DNA is TGTGCCAGCAGCTTGGGACTAGCGGGAGAATCCTACAATGAGCAGTTCTTC. Encoded protein: CASSLGLAGESYNEQFF.

The chain couples TRBV18 to TRBJ1-1; a possible D gene is TRBD1 (5 bases). CDR3 length: 13 amino acids. CDR1 and CDR2 (germline): KGHSH, LQKENI. V was clipped by 5 bases and J by 3 bases, with 10 bases between them. The CDR3 region is CASSKDTDTEAFF. The CDR3 DNA sequence: TGTGCCAGCTCAAAGGACACGGACACTGAAGCTTTCTTT. Supplemented by reference TRBV18 and TRBJ1-1, the full variable domain reads NAGVMQNPRHLVRRRGQEARLRCSPMKGHSHVYWYRQLPEEGLKFMVYLQKENIIDESGMPKERFSAEFPKEGPSILRIQQVVRGDSAAYFCASSKDTDTEAFFGQGTRLTVV.

V gene TRBV11-3 combines with J gene TRBJ2-3; 9 bases are shared with TRBD2. Germline V gene sequence: CDR1 SGHNT, CDR2 YENEEA. The CDR3 spans 16 residues. V gave up 5 bases and J gave up 3 bases; unmatched junction bases: 9. CDR3 DNA: TGTGCCAGCAGCCTCCGGGCGGGGGGGCTGACAGATACGCAGTATTTT. It yields the protein CASSLRAGGLTDTQYF.

The chain couples TRBV19 to TRBJ1-3; D call uncertain. Trimming removed 1 base at V and 1 base at J, with 11 bases between. The CDR3 spans 16 residues. Germline assignment: CDR1 LNHDA and CDR2 SQIVND (reference sequence). The CDR3 DNA reads TGTGCCAGTAGTATAGGGCCCCGGAGGTCTGGAAACACCATATATTTT. Translation gives CASSIGPRRSGNTIYF.

CDR3 coding DNA: TGTGCCAGCAGTCGGCAGGGGGTAAACTATGGCTACACCTTC. Translating it yields CASSRQGVNYGYTF. The chain couples TRBV27 to TRBJ1-2; 7 nucleotides agree with TRBD1. Germline CDR1 MNHEY, CDR2 SMNVEV (reference sequence). Unmatched junction bases numbered 5, after V lost 5 bases and J lost 2 bases. The CDR3 loop spans 14 amino acids.

V is TRBV3-1 (or the pseudogene TRBV3-2) and J is TRBJ1-3; TRBD1 is a possible D gene (5 bases). V dropped 5 bases and J dropped 4 bases, with 15 bases sitting between them. This CDR3 is 15 amino acids long. Germline lookup yields CDR1 LGHDT and CDR2 YNNKEL (reference sequence). The CDR3, as DNA: TGTGCCAGCAGCGACCCAGGGATTAGGGGAAACACCATATATTTT. It specifies CASSDPGIRGNTIYF.